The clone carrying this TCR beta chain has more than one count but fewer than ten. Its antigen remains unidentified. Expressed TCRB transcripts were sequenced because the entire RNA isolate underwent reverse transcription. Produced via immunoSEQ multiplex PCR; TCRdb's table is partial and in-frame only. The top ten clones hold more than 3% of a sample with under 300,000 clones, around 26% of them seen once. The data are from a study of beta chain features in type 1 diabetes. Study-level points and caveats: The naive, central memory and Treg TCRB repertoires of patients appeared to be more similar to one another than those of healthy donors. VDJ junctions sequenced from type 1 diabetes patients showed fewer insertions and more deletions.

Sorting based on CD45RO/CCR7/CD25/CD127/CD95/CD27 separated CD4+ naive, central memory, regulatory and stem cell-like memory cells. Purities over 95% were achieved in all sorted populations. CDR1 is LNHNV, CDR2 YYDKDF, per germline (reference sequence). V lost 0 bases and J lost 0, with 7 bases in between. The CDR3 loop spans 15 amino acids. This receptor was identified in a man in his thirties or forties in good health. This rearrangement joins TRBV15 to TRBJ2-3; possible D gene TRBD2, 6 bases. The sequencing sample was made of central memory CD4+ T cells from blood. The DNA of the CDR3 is TGTGCCACCAGCAGAGACGCGGGGAGCACAGATACGCAGTATTTT. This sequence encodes CATSRDAGSTDTQYF.